This T cell receptor (beta chain) was identified in a study of response to subunit inactivated influenza vaccine. The CDR3 covers 15 residues. One entry per CDR3 protein, called by TCRdb with MiXCR from the RT-PCR reads. This table holds 800,000 or so distinct CDR3 sequences, approximately 21% found once. About this clonotype itself: Its antigen is as yet unknown.

Study-level results: The authors suggested that every seasonal influenza vaccination recruits few new T cells.

The clonotype comes from a man aged 50 or older who received an inactivated influenza vaccine. The chain uses TRBV12-3 or TRBV12-4 and TRBJ1-1; D is perhaps TRBD1 (6 bases). The specimen comprised PBMCs from blood, sampled roughly 5 days after vaccination. In nucleotides, the CDR3 is TGTGTCACGGCCAGGGGCTCACTCGTGAACACTGAAGCTTTCTTT. Its translation is CVTARGSLVNTEAFF.